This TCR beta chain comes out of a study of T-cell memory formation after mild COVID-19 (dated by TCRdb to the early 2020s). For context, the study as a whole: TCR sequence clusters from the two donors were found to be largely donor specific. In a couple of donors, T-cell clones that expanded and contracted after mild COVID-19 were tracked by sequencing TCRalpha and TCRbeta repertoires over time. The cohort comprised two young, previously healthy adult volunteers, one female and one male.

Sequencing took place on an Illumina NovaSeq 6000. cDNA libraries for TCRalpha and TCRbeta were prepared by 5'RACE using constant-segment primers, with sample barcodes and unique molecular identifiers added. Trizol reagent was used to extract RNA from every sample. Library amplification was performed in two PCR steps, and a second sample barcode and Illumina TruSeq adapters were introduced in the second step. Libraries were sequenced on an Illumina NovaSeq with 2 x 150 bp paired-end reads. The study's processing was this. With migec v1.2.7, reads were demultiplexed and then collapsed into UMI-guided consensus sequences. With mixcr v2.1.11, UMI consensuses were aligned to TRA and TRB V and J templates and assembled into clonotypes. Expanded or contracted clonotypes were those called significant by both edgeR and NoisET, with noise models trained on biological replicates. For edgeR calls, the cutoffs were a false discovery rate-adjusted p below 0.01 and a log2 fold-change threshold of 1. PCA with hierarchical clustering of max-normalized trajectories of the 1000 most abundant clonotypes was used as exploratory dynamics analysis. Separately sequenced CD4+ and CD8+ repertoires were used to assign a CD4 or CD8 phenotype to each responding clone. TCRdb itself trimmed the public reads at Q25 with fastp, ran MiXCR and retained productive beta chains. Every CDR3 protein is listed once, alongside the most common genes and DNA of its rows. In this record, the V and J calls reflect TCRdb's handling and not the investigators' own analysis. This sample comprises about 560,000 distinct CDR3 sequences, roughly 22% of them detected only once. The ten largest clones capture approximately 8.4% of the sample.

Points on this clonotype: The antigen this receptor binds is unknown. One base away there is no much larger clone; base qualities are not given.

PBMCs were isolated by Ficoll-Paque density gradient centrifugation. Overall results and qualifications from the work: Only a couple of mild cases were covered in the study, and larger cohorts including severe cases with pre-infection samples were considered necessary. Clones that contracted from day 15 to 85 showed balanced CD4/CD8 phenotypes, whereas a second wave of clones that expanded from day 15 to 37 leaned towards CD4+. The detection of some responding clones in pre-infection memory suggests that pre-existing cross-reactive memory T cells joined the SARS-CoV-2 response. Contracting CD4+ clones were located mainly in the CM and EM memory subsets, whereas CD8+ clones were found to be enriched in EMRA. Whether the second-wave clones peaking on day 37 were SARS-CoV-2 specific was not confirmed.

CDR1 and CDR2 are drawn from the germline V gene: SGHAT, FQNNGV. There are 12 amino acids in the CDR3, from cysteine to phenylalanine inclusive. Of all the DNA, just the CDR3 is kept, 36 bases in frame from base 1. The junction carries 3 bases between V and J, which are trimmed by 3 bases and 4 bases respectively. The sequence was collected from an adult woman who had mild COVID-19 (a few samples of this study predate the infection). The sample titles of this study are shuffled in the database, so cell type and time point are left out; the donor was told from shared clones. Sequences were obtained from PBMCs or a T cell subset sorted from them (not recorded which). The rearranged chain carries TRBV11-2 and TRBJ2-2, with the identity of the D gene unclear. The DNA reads TGTGCCAGCAGCTTTACCACCGGGGAGCTGTTTTTT. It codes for CASSFTTGELFF.